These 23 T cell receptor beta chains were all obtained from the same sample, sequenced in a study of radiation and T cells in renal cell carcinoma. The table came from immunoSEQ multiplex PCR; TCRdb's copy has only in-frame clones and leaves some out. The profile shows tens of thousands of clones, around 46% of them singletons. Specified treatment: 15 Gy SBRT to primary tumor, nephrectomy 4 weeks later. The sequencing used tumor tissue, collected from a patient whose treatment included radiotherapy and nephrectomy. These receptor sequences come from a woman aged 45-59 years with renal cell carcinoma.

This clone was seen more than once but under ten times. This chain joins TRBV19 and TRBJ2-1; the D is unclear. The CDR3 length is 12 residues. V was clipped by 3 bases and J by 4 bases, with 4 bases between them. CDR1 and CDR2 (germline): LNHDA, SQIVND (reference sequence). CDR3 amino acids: CASSIWYNEQFF. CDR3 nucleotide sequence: TGTGCCAGTAGTATCTGGTACAATGAGCAGTTCTTC.

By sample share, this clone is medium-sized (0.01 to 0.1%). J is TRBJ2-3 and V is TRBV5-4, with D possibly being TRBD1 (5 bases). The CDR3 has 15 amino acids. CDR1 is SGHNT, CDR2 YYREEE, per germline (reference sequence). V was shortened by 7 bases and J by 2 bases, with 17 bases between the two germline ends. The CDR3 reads CASRFQGYPTDTQYF. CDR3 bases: TGTGCCAGCCGGTTTCAGGGTTACCCCACAGATACGCAGTATTTT.

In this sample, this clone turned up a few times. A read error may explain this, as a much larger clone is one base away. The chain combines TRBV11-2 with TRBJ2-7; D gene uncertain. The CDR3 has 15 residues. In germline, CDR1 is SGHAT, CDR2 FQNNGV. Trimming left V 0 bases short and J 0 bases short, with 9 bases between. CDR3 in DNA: TGTGCCAGCAGCTTAGAGGTACAGAGCTCCTACGAGCAGTACTTC. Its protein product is CASSLEVQSSYEQYF.

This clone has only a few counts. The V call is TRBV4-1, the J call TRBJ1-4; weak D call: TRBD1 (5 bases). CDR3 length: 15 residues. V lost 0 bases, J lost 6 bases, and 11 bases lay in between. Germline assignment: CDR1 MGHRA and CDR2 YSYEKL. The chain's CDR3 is CASSQDLGDYEKLFF. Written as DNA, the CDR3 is TGCGCCAGCAGCCAAGATTTAGGGGACTATGAAAAACTGTTTTTT.

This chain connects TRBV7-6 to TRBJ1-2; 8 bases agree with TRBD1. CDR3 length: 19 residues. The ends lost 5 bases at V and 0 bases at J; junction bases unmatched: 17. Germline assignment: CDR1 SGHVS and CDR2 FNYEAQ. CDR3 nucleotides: TGTGCCAGCAGCGGAAGGCGAGGAGACAGGGGACTAGCTAACTATGGCTACACCTTC. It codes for CASSGRRGDRGLANYGYTF.

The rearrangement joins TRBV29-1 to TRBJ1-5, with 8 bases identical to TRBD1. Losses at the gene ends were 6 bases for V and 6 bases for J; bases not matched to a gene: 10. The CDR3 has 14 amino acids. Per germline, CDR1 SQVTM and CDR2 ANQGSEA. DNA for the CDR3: TGCAGCGTGGGGGAAGCAGGGGGCATTCAGCCCCAGCATTTT. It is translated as CSVGEAGGIQPQHF.

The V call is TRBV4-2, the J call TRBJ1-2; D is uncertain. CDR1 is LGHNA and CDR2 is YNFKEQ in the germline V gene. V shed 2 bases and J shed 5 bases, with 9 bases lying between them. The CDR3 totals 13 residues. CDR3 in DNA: TGTGCCAGCAGCCAAAACGGGGTTTATGGCTACACCTTC. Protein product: CASSQNGVYGYTF.

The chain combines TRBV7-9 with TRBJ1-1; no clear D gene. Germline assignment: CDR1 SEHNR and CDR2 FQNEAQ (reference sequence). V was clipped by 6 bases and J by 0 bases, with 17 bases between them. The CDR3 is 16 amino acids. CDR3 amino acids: CASRPKPLAVNTEAFF. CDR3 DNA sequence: TGTGCCAGCAGGCCGAAACCCTTAGCTGTGAACACTGAAGCTTTCTTT.

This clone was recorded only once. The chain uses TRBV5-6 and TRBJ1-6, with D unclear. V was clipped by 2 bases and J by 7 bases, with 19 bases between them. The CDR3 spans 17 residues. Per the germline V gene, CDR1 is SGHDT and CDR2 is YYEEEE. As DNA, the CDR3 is TGTGCCAGCAGCTTTATAGAGGTCCTCCCGGCCAATTCACCCCTCCACTTT. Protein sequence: CASSFIEVLPANSPLHF.

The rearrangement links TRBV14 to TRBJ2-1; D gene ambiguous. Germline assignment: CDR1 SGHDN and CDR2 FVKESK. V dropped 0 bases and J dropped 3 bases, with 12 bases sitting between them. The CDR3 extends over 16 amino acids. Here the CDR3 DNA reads TGTGCCAGCAGCCAAGATGAAAGCGACAACTACAATGAGCAGTTCTTC. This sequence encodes CASSQDESDNYNEQFF.

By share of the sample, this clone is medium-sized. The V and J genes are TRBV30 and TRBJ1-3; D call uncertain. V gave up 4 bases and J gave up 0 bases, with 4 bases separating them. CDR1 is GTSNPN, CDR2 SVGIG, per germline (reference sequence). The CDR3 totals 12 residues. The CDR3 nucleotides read TGTGCCTGGAAAGCCTCTGGAAACACCATATATTTT. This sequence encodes CAWKASGNTIYF.

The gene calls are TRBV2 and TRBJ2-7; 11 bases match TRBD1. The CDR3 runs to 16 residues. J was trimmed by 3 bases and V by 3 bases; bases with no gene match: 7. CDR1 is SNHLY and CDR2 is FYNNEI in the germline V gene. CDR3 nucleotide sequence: TGTGCCAGCAGTGATTGGGACAGGGGGTCTAACTACGAGCAGTACTTC. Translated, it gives CASSDWDRGSNYEQYF.

CDR3 sequence: CASSQPGQRAKNIQYF. DNA for the CDR3: TGTGCCAGTAGTCAACCGGGACAACGAGCCAAAAACATTCAGTACTTC. The genes are TRBV19 and TRBJ2-4, with D perhaps TRBD1 (6 bases). The ends were cut back, 5 bases at V and 0 bases at J, with 14 bases in the middle. The V gene's germline CDR1 is LNHDA and CDR2 SQIVND (reference sequence). The CDR3 spans 16 residues.

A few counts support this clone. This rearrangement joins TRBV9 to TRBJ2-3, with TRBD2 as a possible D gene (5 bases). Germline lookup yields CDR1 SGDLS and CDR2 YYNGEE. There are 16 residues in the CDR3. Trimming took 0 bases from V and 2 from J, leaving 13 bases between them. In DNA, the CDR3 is TGTGCCAGCAGCGTAGGGGAGTTGTCTACCACAGATACGCAGTATTTT. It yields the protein CASSVGELSTTDTQYF.

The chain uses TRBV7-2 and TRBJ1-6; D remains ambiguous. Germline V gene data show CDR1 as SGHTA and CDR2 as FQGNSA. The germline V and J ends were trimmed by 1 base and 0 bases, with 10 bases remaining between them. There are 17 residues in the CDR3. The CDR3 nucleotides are TGTGCCAGCAGCTTAGACGGTGACCTCTCCTATAATTCACCCCTCCACTTT. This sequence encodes CASSLDGDLSYNSPLHF.

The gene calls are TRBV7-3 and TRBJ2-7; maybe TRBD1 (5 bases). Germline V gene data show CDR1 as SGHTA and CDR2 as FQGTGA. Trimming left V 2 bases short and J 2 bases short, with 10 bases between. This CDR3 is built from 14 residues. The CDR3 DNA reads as TGTGCCAGCAGCTTAGGTAGGGGAACCTACGAGCAGTACTTC. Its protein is CASSLGRGTYEQYF.

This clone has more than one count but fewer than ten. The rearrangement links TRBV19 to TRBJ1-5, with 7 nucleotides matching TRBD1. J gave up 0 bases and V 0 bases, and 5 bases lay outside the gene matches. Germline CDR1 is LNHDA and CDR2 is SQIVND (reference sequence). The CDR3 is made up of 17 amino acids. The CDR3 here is CASSIDGTVFSNQPQHF. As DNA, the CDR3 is TGTGCCAGTAGTATAGACGGGACAGTATTTAGCAATCAGCCCCAGCATTTT.

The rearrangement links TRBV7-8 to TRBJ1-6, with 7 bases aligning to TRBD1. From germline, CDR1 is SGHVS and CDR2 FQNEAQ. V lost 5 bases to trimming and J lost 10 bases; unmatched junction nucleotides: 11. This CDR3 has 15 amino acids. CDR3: CASSPRQGERSPLHF. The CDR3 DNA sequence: TGTGCCAGCAGCCCCCGACAGGGTGAAAGGTCACCCCTCCACTTT.

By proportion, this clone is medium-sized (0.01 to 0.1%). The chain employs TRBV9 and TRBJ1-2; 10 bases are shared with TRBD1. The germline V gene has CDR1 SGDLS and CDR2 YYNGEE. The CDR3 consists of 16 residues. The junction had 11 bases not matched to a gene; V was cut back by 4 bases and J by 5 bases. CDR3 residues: CASSPTRQGAGYGYTF. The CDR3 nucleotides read TGTGCCAGCAGCCCTACCAGACAGGGGGCAGGTTATGGCTACACCTTC.

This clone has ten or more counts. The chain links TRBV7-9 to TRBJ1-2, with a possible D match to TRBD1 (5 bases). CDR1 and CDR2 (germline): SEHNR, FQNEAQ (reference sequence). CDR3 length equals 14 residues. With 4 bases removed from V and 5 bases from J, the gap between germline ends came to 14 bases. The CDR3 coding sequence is TGTGCCAGCAGCTCTAGGCAGGGTACTTATGGCTACACCTTC. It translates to CASSSRQGTYGYTF.

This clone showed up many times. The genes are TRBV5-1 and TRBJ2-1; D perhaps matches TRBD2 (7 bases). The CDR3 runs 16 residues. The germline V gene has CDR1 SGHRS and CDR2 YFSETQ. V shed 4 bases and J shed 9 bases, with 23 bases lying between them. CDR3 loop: CASSREGDTTLTEQFF. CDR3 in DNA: TGCGCCAGCAGCAGGGAGGGGGACACCACGTTGACTGAGCAGTTCTTC.

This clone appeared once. The CDR3 protein is CASSVETGLNEQFF. For the CDR3, the DNA is TGTGCCAGCAGTGTAGAGACAGGGTTAAATGAGCAGTTCTTC. This rearrangement joins TRBV6-1 to TRBJ2-1, with 7 bases identical to TRBD1. The V and J ends lost 4 bases and 7 bases, in that order; junction bases with no gene match: 7. CDR3 size: 14 residues. Germline V lookup: CDR1 MNHNS, CDR2 SASEGT.

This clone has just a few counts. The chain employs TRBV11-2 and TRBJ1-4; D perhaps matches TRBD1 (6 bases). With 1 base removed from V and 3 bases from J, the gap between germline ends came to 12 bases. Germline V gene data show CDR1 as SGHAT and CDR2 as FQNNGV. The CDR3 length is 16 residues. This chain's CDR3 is CASSLGTGGPNEKLFF. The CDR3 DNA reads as TGTGCCAGCAGCTTAGGCACTGGGGGGCCTAATGAAAAACTGTTTTTT.